The clone carrying this T cell receptor beta chain has ten or more counts. As yet, its antigen is unknown. In the source study's methods: Built for papillary thyroid cancer, a distant-metastasis classifier drew on CDR3 differences across clinicopathological groups. With MiXCR, TCRdb called clones anew from the PCR reads. The V and J calls reflect TCRdb's pipeline rather than the authors' work. The sample lists 30,000 to 40,000 clones, about 29% occurring once. This sample stems from a study of metastatic and nonmetastatic thyroid tumors. At the level of the study: Where malignant and benign thyroid patients were concerned, repertoires were compared across blood and tumor or nodule tissue.

CDR3 size: 14 residues. The V and J ends lost 0 bases and 5 bases respectively, with 10 bases between them. The germline CDR1 and CDR2 sequences are PRHDT and FYEKMQ (reference sequence). The study's findings and limits: The reported finding was significantly higher TCR beta diversity in malignant thyroid tumors relative to benign nodules, in blood and tumor.

Patients underwent thyroid surgery, and none had received any treatment before it. Sequences were obtained from blood. The sequence came from a female donor with papillary thyroid cancer or a benign thyroid nodule (not recorded which). Some clones in this sample may be carry-over from other donors' samples. The rearrangement joins TRBV13 to TRBJ2-5; a possible D gene is TRBD2 (5 bases). The DNA for the CDR3 is TGTGCCAGCAGCTTAGGGGGAACTAGTGAGACCCAGTACTTC. Translating gives CASSLGGTSETQYF.